These 23 T cell receptor beta chains were sequenced from one sample in a study of T cell repertoires in cytomegalovirus infection. TCRdb analysed the reads with MiXCR anew, one entry per CDR3 protein. This table holds roughly 700,000 distinct CDR3 sequences, 33% found once. No antigen has been identified for these receptors. The starting material was cultured PBMCs, obtained from culture after CMV antigen stimulation. These receptors came from a human donor in good health (CMV status not recorded). Some clones in this sample may be carry-over from other donors' samples.

This chain links TRBV28 with TRBJ1-2; TRBD1 agrees at 7 bases. J gave up 5 bases and V 8 bases, and 14 bases lay outside the gene matches. Germline loops: CDR1 MDHEN, CDR2 SYDVKM. CDR3 length equals 15 residues. CDR3 sequence (DNA): TGTGCCAGCGTATTAGGGGGCGAGGTTAGATATGGCTACACCTTC. It specifies CASVLGGEVRYGYTF.

This chain connects TRBV15 to TRBJ2-7, with 8 bases matching TRBD1. The V and J ends lost 0 bases and 3 bases, in that order; junction bases with no gene match: 7. This CDR3 is 16 amino acids long. Germline V lookup: CDR1 LNHNV, CDR2 YYDKDF (reference sequence). The CDR3 spells CATSRDSGTGVYEQYF. The CDR3 DNA reads as TGTGCCACCAGCAGAGATTCAGGGACAGGAGTCTACGAGCAGTACTTC.

This chain links TRBV6-1 with TRBJ2-3, with TRBD1 matching 9 bases. J lost 3 bases, V lost 5 bases, and 6 bases had no gene match. CDR3 size: 15 residues. Germline V lookup: CDR1 MNHNS, CDR2 SASEGT. CDR3 in amino acids: CASSTSGQGTDTQYF. As DNA, the CDR3 is TGTGCCAGCAGTACCTCGGGACAGGGTACAGATACGCAGTATTTT.

The V call is TRBV12-3 or TRBV12-4, the J call TRBJ2-3; tentatively, D is TRBD1 or TRBD2 (5 bases each). V lost 4 bases and J 6 bases, leaving 20 bases between the germline ends. The CDR3 is made up of 16 amino acids. The CDR3 nucleotides read TGTGCCAGCAGTTCACCCATATACGGGGCGAGGGATACGCAGTATTTT. This encodes CASSSPIYGARDTQYF.

This clonotype was detected only a few times. The V call is TRBV12-3 or TRBV12-4, the J call TRBJ1-4; 7 bases line up with TRBD1. V was clipped by 6 bases and J by 8 bases; unmatched bases: 12. The CDR3 runs to 15 residues. The CDR3 DNA reads TGTGCCAGCAGCTCGGGGGGAGGGGGCCTCGAAAAACTGTTTTTT. The encoded protein is CASSSGGGGLEKLFF.

This chain links TRBV7-2 with TRBJ2-5; D possibly matches TRBD1 or TRBD2 (5 bases each). The CDR3 runs 15 residues. V was clipped by 0 bases and J by 5 bases, with 13 bases between them. Germline assignment: CDR1 SGHTA and CDR2 FQGNSA. The CDR3 DNA follows: TGTGCCAGCAGCTTAGCGTGGGGGTCCGTTGAGACCCAGTACTTC. Translation gives CASSLAWGSVETQYF. The entire variable domain, with the rest obtained from reference TRBV7-2 and TRBJ2-5, is as follows: GAGVSQSPSNKVTEKGKDVELRCDPISGHTALYWYRQSLGQGLEFLIYFQGNSAPDKSGLPSDRFSAERTGGSVSTLTIQRTQQEDSAVYLCASSLAWGSVETQYFGPGTRLLVL.

In this sample, this clonotype turned up many times. The chain couples TRBV11-1 to TRBJ2-7, with TRBD2 as a possible D gene (6 bases). Per the germline V gene, CDR1 is SGHAT and CDR2 is FQDESV (reference sequence). The CDR3 extends over 13 amino acids. Deletions cut 4 bases from V and 4 bases from J, with 11 bases between. In nucleotides, the CDR3 is TGTGCCAGCAGCTCGGCGGCGGGGTACGAGCAGTACTTC. It specifies CASSSAAGYEQYF.

This clonotype was observed a handful of times. The chain links TRBV7-9 to TRBJ1-1; 9 bases are shared with TRBD1. V gave up 3 bases and J gave up 4 bases; unmatched junction bases: 3. The germline gives CDR1 SEHNR, CDR2 FQNEAQ (reference sequence). The CDR3 spans 14 residues. The CDR3 DNA follows: TGTGCCAGCAGCTTGGGGGACAGGGCCACTGAAGCTTTCTTT. Its translation is CASSLGDRATEAFF.

V usage is TRBV7-9 and J usage is TRBJ2-5, with D possibly being TRBD1 or TRBD2 (6 bases each). Germline values: CDR1 SEHNR, CDR2 FQNEAQ (reference sequence). The CDR3 spans 16 residues. V was pared by 5 bases and J by 2 bases, with 18 bases between. For the CDR3, the DNA is TGTGCCAGCAGCCTGCGGGGTGGGACATCTCAAGAGACCCAGTACTTC. It is translated as CASSLRGGTSQETQYF. The full variable domain, completed using reference TRBV7-9 and TRBJ2-5, is DTGVSQNPRHKITKRGQNVTFRCDPISEHNRLYWYRQTLGQGPEFLTYFQNEAQLEKSRLLSDRFSAERPKGSFSTLEIQRTEQGDSAMYLCASSLRGGTSQETQYFGPGTRLLVL.

The rearrangement joins TRBV12-5 to TRBJ2-1, with 7 bases aligning to TRBD2. The CDR3 length is 16 residues. CDR1 and CDR2 (germline): LGHNT, FRNRAP. Losses at the gene ends were 0 bases for V and 6 bases for J; bases not matched to a gene: 8. The CDR3 coding sequence is TGTGCTAGTGGTTTGGTGCTTGCGGGAGAAGGCAATGAGCAGTTCTTC. It specifies CASGLVLAGEGNEQFF.

Only one count was recorded for this clonotype. The chain joins TRBV10-3 to TRBJ1-5, with a weak D call TRBD1 (5 bases). The CDR3 extends over 13 amino acids. Germline values: CDR1 ENHRY, CDR2 SYGVKD. Trimming removed 7 bases at V and 4 bases at J, with 11 bases between. Here the CDR3 DNA reads TGTGCCATCACCGCGACAGAGAATCAGCCCCAGCATTTT. The encoded protein is CAITATENQPQHF.

The chain uses TRBV24-1 and TRBJ1-1; TRBD1 matches at 9 bases. Germline V lookup: CDR1 KGHDR, CDR2 SFDVKD. The CDR3 totals 13 residues. V trimming: 3 bases; J trimming: 12 bases; junction bases outside the gene matches: 7. The CDR3 region is CATSDLTDRGTFF. The CDR3 bases are TGTGCCACCAGTGATCTAACGGACAGGGGAACTTTCTTT.

This clonotype appeared a few times. The V gene is TRBV19, the J gene TRBJ2-1; 11 nucleotides line up with TRBD2. The J segment lost 7 bases and the V segment lost 0 bases, leaving 5 bases of the junction unmatched. Germline CDR1 reads LNHDA; CDR2 reads SQIVND (reference sequence). The CDR3 totals 16 residues. The DNA for the CDR3 is TGTGCCAGTAGTATAGAGCTAGCGGGGGGACGAAATGAGCAGTTCTTC. Encoded protein: CASSIELAGGRNEQFF.

The chain uses TRBV20-1 and TRBJ1-5; D is possibly TRBD1 (5 bases). The CDR3 covers 13 residues. Trimming removed 6 bases at V and 5 bases at J, with 14 bases between. The germline V gene encodes CDR1 DFQATT and CDR2 SNEGSKA (reference sequence). The CDR3 region is CSARRGEDQPQHF. For the CDR3, the DNA is TGCAGTGCCCGGAGGGGAGAAGATCAGCCCCAGCATTTT.

The chain couples TRBV5-6 to TRBJ1-1; maybe TRBD1 (5 bases). This CDR3 comprises 15 residues. V was trimmed by 2 bases and J by 1 base, leaving 12 bases between them. Germline V gives CDR1 SGHDT, CDR2 YYEEEE. In DNA, the CDR3 is TGTGCCAGCAGCTTCTTGGGGCGATCGAACACTGAAGCTTTCTTT. Amino acids: CASSFLGRSNTEAFF.

This clonotype was observed a handful of times. The genes are TRBV2 and TRBJ1-2, with no clear D. Germline loops: CDR1 SNHLY, CDR2 FYNNEI. This CDR3 has 16 residues. V shed 3 bases and J shed 3 bases, with 17 bases lying between them. The CDR3 nucleotides are TGTGCCAGCAGTGATTTTTCCCGATTGAGGGACTATGGCTACACCTTC. Encoded protein: CASSDFSRLRDYGYTF.

The genes are TRBV2 and TRBJ2-7; D gene uncertain. Trimming removed 6 bases at V and 2 bases at J, with 11 bases between. This CDR3 has 13 residues. Germline-derived CDR1 and CDR2 are SNHLY and FYNNEI. The CDR3 region has the DNA TGTGCCAGCAGAGCGACTGGGACCTACGAGCAGTACTTC. Its protein product is CASRATGTYEQYF.

This clonotype was counted between two and nine times. The V call is TRBV4-3, the J call TRBJ2-3, with D possibly being TRBD1 (6 bases). From germline, CDR1 is LGHNA and CDR2 YSLEER. The CDR3 covers 14 residues. V lost 3 bases and J 2 bases, leaving 9 bases between the germline ends. In nucleotides, the CDR3 is TGCGCCAGCAGCCAGCGGACAGCCACAGATACGCAGTATTTT. It yields the protein CASSQRTATDTQYF.

This clonotype has at least ten counts. The chain has TRBV7-8 and TRBJ2-1, with 8 bases matching TRBD2. The CDR3 runs to 16 residues. CDR1 and CDR2 from the germline V gene are SGHVS and FQNEAQ. V lost 1 base and J lost 1; bases outside the gene matches: 3. The CDR3 sequence is CASSLGVAGSYNEQFF. The CDR3 region has the DNA TGTGCCAGCAGCTTAGGGGTAGCGGGGTCCTACAATGAGCAGTTCTTC.

The chain joins TRBV18 to TRBJ1-1, with D perhaps matching TRBD1 (5 bases). The CDR3 sequence is 13 residues long. Germline CDR1 KGHSH, CDR2 LQKENI. V was trimmed by 3 bases and J by 7 bases, leaving 12 bases between them. The CDR3 coding sequence is TGTGCCAGCTCACCGAATCGACAGAATGAAGCTTTCTTT. Translating gives CASSPNRQNEAFF.

Regarding this clonotype: One junction end does not reproduce the germline sequence, and a read error may be involved. The chain has TRBV7-8 and TRBJ1-5; D gene unclear. The CDR3 has 15 residues. Germline V gene lookup returns CDR1 SGHVS and CDR2 FQNEAQ. CDR3 in DNA: TGTGCCAGCAGCTTAGCCCGGCTAGCGAATCATCCCCAGCATTTT. It codes for CASSLARLANHPQHF.

V usage is TRBV18 and J usage is TRBJ2-1; TRBD2 aligns across 8 bases. This CDR3 is 17 amino acids long. Germline CDR1 and CDR2: KGHSH and LQKENI. With 2 bases clipped from V and 4 bases from J, the junction kept 10 bases outside the gene matches. The CDR3 region has the DNA TGTGCCAGCTCACCAGTTCGGGAGGGTTCATCATACAATGAGCAGTTCTTC. This encodes CASSPVREGSSYNEQFF.

CDR3 nucleotide sequence: TGCGCCAGCAGTCCTACCCGTTCTAAGGGGACAGATACGCAGTATTTT. It yields the protein CASSPTRSKGTDTQYF. The chain uses TRBV4-1 and TRBJ2-3, with D possibly matching TRBD1 (5 bases). The CDR3 has 16 amino acids. The germline V and J ends were trimmed by 6 bases and 3 bases, with 19 bases remaining between them. The germline CDR1 and CDR2 sequences are MGHRA and YSYEKL.